This T cell receptor beta chain was captured in a study of identical twins. The authors used template switching to add a universal primer site and gave cDNA unique molecular identifiers. MiXCR, applied by TCRdb to the 5' RACE reads, yields one record per CDR3 protein. The sample contains hundreds of thousands of distinct CDR3 sequences, roughly a quarter of which appear only once. Only a few counts were recorded for this clonotype. The germline gives CDR1 DFQATT, CDR2 SNEGSKA (reference sequence). The ends lost 1 base at V and 5 bases at J; junction bases unmatched: 11. The CDR3 runs 15 residues. These data were also reused for a study on T cells expressing NK-cell markers. That report notes: The study sequenced eight donors, seven HCMV-seropositive and one seronegative.

Material: CD4+ T cells sorted from blood. The clonotype originates from a woman younger than 35 in good health. This chain connects TRBV20-1 to TRBJ2-7; the match to TRBD1 covers 7 bases. The CDR3 DNA is TGCAGTGCTAGAGTCGCGACAGGGATCGTGAACGAGCAGTACTTC. It yields the protein CSARVATGIVNEQYF.